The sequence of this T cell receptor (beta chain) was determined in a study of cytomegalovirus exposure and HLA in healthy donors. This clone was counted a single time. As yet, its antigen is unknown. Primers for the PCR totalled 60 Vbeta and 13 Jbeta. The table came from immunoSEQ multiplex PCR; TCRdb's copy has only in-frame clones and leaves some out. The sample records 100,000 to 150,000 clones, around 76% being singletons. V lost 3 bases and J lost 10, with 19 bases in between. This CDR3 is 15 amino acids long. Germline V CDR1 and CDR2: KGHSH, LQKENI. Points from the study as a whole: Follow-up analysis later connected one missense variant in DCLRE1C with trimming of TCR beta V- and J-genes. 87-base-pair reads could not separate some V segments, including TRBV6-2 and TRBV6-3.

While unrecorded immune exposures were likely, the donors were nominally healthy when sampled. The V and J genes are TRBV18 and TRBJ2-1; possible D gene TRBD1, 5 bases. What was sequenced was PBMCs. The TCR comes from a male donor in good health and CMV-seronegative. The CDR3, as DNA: TGTGCCAGCTCACCTCGCCATACAGGTGCCAAGGAGCAGTTCTTC. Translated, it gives CASSPRHTGAKEQFF.